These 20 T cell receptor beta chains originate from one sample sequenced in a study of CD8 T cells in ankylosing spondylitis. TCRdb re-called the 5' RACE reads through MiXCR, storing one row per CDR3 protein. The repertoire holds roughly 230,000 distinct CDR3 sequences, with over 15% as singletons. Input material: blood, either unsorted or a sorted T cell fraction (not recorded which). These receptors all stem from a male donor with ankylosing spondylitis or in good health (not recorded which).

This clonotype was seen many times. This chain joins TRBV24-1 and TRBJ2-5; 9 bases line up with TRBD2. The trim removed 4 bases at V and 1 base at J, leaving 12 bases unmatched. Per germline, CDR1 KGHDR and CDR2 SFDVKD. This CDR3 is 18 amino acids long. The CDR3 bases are TGTGCCACCAGTGACATAAAACGGACTAGCGACTCCCAAGAGACCCAGTACTTC. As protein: CATSDIKRTSDSQETQYF.

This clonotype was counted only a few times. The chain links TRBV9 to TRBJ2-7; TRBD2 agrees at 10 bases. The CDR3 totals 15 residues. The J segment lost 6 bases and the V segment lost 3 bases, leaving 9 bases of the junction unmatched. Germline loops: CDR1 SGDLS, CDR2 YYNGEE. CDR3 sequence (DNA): TGTGCCAGCAGCGGATCCGGGACTAGCGACGGCGAGCAGTACTTC. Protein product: CASSGSGTSDGEQYF.

Written as DNA, the CDR3 is TGCAGCGTTGTTGTTGGTACGGATGATAGCTCCTACAATGAGCAGTTCTTC. This codes for CSVVVGTDDSSYNEQFF. V gene TRBV29-1 combines with J gene TRBJ2-1; D call uncertain. CDR3 length: 17 residues. Germline V gene lookup returns CDR1 SQVTM and CDR2 ANQGSEA. Trimming removed 4 bases from V and 0 bases from J, with 19 bases in between.

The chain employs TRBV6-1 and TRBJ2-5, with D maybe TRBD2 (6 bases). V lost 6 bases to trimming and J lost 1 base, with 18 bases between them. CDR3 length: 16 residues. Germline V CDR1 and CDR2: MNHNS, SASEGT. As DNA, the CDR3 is TGTGCCAGCAGCCAAGAAGGTGGGGGAGGCCAAGAGACCCAGTACTTC. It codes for CASSQEGGGGQETQYF.

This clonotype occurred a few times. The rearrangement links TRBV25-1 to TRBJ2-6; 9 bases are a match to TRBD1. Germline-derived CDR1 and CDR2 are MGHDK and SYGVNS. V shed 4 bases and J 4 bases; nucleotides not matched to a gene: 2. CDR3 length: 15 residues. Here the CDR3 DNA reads TGTGCCAGCAGTGCCGACAGGGGGGGGGCCAACGTCCTGACTTTC. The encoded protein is CASSADRGGANVLTF.

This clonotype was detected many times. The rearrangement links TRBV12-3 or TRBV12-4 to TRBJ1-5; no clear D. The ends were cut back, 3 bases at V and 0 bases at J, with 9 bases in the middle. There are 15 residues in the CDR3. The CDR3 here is CASSFFRDSNQPQHF. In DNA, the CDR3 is TGTGCCAGCAGTTTTTTTCGGGATAGCAATCAGCCCCAGCATTTT.

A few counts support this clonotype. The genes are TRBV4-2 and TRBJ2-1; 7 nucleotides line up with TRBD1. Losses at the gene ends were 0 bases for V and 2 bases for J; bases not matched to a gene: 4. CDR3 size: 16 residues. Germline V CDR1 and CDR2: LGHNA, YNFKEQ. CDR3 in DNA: TGTGCCAGCAGCCAAGAAGGGGACAGTGCCTACAATGAGCAGTTCTTC. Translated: CASSQEGDSAYNEQFF.

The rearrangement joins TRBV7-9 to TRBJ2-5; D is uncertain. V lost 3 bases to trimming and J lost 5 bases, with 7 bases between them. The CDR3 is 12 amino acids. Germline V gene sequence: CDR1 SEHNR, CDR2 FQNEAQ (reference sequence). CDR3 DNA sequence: TGTGCCAGCAGCTTTTCCGTGGAGACCCAGTACTTC. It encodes CASSFSVETQYF.

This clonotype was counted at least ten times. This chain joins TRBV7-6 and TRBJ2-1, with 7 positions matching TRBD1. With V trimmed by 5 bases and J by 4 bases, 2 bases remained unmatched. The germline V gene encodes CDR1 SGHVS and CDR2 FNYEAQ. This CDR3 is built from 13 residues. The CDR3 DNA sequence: TGTGCCAGCAGCCAGACAGGGTACAATGAGCAGTTCTTC. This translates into CASSQTGYNEQFF.

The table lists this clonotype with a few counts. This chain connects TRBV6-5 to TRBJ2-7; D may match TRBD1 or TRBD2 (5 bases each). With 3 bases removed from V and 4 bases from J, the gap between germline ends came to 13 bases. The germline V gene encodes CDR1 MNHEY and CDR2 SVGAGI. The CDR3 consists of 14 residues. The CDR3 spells CASSYMGVGYEQYF. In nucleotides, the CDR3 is TGTGCCAGCAGTTATATGGGGGTCGGGTACGAGCAGTACTTC.

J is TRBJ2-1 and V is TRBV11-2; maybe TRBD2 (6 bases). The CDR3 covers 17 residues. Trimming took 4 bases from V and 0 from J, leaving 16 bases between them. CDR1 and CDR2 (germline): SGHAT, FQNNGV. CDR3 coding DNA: TGTGCCAGCAGCTCACCCCACCTAGCGAGCTCCTACAATGAGCAGTTCTTC. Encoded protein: CASSSPHLASSYNEQFF. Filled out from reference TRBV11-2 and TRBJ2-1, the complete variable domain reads EAGVAQSPRYKIIEKRQSVAFWCNPISGHATLYWYQQILGQGPKLLIQFQNNGVVDDSQLPKDRFSAERLKGVDSTLKIQPAKLEDSAVYLCASSSPHLASSYNEQFFGPGTRLTVL.

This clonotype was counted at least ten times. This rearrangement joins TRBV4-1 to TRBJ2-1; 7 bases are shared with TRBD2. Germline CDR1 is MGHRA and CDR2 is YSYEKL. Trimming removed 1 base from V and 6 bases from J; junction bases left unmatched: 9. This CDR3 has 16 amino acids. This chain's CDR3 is CASSQVTGRSGNEQFF. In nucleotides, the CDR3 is TGCGCCAGCAGCCAAGTTACCGGGAGGTCTGGCAATGAGCAGTTCTTC.

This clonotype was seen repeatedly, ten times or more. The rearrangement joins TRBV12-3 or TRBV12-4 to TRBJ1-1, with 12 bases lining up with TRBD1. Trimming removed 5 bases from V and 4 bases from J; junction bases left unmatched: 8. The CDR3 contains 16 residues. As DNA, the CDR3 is TGTGCCAGCAGTCCCCGGGACAGGGGGCGAAGCACTGAAGCTTTCTTT. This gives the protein CASSPRDRGRSTEAFF.

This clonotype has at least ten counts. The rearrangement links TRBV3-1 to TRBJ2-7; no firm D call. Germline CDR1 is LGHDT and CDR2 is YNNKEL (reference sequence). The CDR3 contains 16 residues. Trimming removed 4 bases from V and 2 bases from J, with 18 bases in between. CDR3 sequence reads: CASSPPRLSTTYEQYF. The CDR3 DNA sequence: TGTGCCAGCAGCCCCCCTCGGCTAAGCACAACCTACGAGCAGTACTTC.

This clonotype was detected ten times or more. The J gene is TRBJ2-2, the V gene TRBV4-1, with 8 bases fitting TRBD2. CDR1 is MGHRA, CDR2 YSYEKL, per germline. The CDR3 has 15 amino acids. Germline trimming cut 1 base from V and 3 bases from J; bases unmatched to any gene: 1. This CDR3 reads CASSQGTSYTGELFF. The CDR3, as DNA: TGCGCCAGCAGCCAAGGGACTAGCTACACCGGGGAGCTGTTTTTT.

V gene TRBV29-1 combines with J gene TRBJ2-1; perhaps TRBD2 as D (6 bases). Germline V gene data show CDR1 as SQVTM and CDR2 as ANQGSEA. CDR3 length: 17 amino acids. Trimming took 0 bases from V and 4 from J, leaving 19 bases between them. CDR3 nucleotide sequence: TGCAGCGTTGAAGATCCCTACGGAGCGGGCCTATACAATGAGCAGTTCTTC. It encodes CSVEDPYGAGLYNEQFF.

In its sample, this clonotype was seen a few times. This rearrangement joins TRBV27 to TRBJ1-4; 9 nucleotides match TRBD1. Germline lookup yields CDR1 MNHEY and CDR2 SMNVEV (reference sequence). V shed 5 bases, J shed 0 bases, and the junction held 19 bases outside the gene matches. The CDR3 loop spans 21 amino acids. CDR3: CASSSIFPGTGLGATNEKLFF. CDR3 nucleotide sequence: TGTGCCAGCAGTAGTATTTTCCCCGGGACAGGGTTAGGGGCAACTAATGAAAAACTGTTTTTT.

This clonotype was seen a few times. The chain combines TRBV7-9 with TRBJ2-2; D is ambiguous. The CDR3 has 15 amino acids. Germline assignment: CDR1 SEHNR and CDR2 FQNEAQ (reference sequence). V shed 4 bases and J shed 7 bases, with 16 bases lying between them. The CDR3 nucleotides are TGTGCCAGCAGCTCCCGCCTAGGTGGGGTCGGGGAGCTGTTTTTT. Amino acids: CASSSRLGGVGELFF.

The chain's CDR3 is CASSPSHYEQYF. CDR3 nucleotide sequence: TGTGCCAGCAGCCCTAGCCACTACGAGCAGTACTTC. The chain combines TRBV12-3 or TRBV12-4 with TRBJ2-7, with D possibly TRBD2 on 5 matching bases. The V and J ends lost 6 bases and 3 bases respectively, with 9 bases between them. The CDR3 consists of 12 residues.

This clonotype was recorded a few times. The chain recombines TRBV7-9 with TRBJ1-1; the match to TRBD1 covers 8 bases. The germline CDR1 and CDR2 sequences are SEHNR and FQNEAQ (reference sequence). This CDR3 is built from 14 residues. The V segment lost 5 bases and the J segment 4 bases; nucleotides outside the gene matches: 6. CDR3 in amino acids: CASSEDRVVTEAFF. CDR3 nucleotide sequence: TGTGCCAGCAGCGAGGACAGGGTGGTCACTGAAGCTTTCTTT.